The next 18 T cell receptor beta chains were all read from a single sample in a study of post-analysis software for immune sequencing data. Unique molecular identifiers were built into the TCR beta cDNA libraries. TCRdb re-called the PCR reads through MiXCR, storing one row per CDR3 protein. Here the sample spans approximately 570,000 distinct CDR3 sequences, 44% being singletons. Their cognate antigens are unknown. Study results and caveats: Roughly five TRBV segments occurring more often in patients than controls included TRBV5-6, TRBV5-1 and TRBV20-1.

What was sequenced was blood. All receptors derive from a girl between 5 and 17 years old with multiple sclerosis.

V and J are TRBV24-1 and TRBJ2-1; the D gene is possibly TRBD2 (5 bases). Deletions cut 4 bases from V and 8 bases from J, with 17 bases between. Germline V lookup: CDR1 KGHDR, CDR2 SFDVKD. The CDR3 consists of 15 residues. DNA for the CDR3: TGTGCCACCAGTGACTCCAGGTACCGTAGCGATGAGCAGTTCTTC. As protein: CATSDSRYRSDEQFF.

The chain carries TRBV7-8 and TRBJ2-7; D call uncertain. Judging by the DNA end, TRBJ2-5 fits better; the J call may be wrong. Germline lookup yields CDR1 SGHVS and CDR2 FQNEAQ. CDR3 length equals 13 residues. The CDR3 loop is CASSFPMGETQYF. In DNA, the CDR3 is TGTGCCAGCAGCTTCCCAATGGGGGAGACCCAGTACTTC.

The chain uses TRBV6-5 and TRBJ2-7; D possibly corresponds to TRBD2 (5 bases). The V gene lost 2 bases and the J gene lost 3 bases, with 8 bases spanning the gap. Germline V lookup: CDR1 MNHEY, CDR2 SVGAGI. The CDR3 is 13 residues long. In DNA, the CDR3 is TGTGCCAGCAGTTACCGGACTGACTACGAGCAGTACTTC. As protein: CASSYRTDYEQYF.

This clonotype was detected only a few times. The rearrangement links TRBV12-3 or TRBV12-4 to TRBJ1-2, with 7 bases fitting TRBD1. This CDR3 comprises 12 residues. V lost 6 bases and J lost 7; bases outside the gene matches: 5. CDR3 coding DNA: TGTGCCAGCAGACAGGGGACCCTTGGCTACACCTTC. Its protein is CASRQGTLGYTF.

The CDR3 coding sequence is TGTGCCAGCAGCCCGAACAGCATCTCTGGGGCCAACGTCCTGACTTTC. This sequence encodes CASSPNSISGANVLTF. The genes are TRBV5-6 and TRBJ2-6; D is unclear. The CDR3 consists of 16 residues. CDR1 and CDR2 (germline): SGHDT, YYEEEE. V lost 4 bases and J 0 bases, leaving 11 bases between the germline ends. The full variable domain, completed using reference TRBV5-6 and TRBJ2-6, is DAGVTQSPTHLIKTRGQQVTLRCSPKSGHDTVSWYQQALGQGPQFIFQYYEEEERQRGNFPDRFSGHQFPNYSSELNVNALLLGDSALYLCASSPNSISGANVLTFGAGSRLTVL.

This clonotype showed up just once. The V and J genes are TRBV29-1 and TRBJ1-5; D remains unclear. Germline V CDR1 and CDR2: SQVTM, ANQGSEA. V shed 6 bases and J shed 3 bases, with 15 bases lying between them. This CDR3 region has 14 residues. The CDR3 DNA reads as TGCAGCGTCGCCCCGGACGGCCTCAATCAGCCCCAGCATTTT. The encoded protein is CSVAPDGLNQPQHF.

In this sample, this clonotype turned up a few times. This chain uses TRBV7-9 with TRBJ1-2; D is unclear. Looked up from germline, CDR1 is SEHNR and CDR2 is FQNEAQ (reference sequence). There are 13 residues in the CDR3. Trimming left V 5 bases short and J 4 bases short, with 11 bases between. The CDR3 here is CASSSRTSYGYTF. The CDR3 DNA is TGTGCCAGCAGCAGCAGGACTAGCTATGGCTACACCTTC. Variable domain in full (rest from reference TRBV7-9 and TRBJ1-2): DTGVSQNPRHKITKRGQNVTFRCDPISEHNRLYWYRQTLGQGPEFLTYFQNEAQLEKSRLLSDRFSAERPKGSFSTLEIQRTEQGDSAMYLCASSSRTSYGYTFGSGTRLTVV.

The chain couples TRBV5-6 to TRBJ2-5; D gene ambiguous. This CDR3 comprises 16 residues. Per germline, CDR1 SGHDT and CDR2 YYEEEE. Trimming shortened V by 2 bases and J by 11 bases, and 25 bases separated the two germline ends. CDR3 in amino acids: CASSFLEAALYNEQYF. The DNA of the CDR3 is TGTGCCAGCAGCTTCCTAGAGGCGGCCCTATACAATGAGCAGTACTTC.

A few counts support this clonotype. The chain has TRBV12-3 or TRBV12-4 and TRBJ2-5; 7 positions agree with TRBD1. CDR3 length equals 15 residues. The junction had 10 bases not matched to a gene; V was cut back by 6 bases and J by 3 bases. CDR3 region: CASSLTGTAKETQYF. For the CDR3, the DNA is TGTGCCAGCAGCCTGACAGGGACGGCTAAAGAGACCCAGTACTTC.

As to this clonotype: One base away lies a much larger clone, so this may be a sequencing read error. CDR3 coding DNA: TGTGCCAGCAGTTTAAGGCGCGGGTGGACAGATGCGCAGTATTTT. Its translation is CASSLRRGWTDAQYF. The chain has TRBV12-3 or TRBV12-4 and TRBJ2-3, with D perhaps TRBD1 (6 bases). The CDR3 loop spans 15 amino acids.

This clonotype has a handful of counts. The genes are TRBV6-1 and TRBJ1-5; D is ambiguous. Germline V lookup: CDR1 MNHNS, CDR2 SASEGT. The length of the CDR3 is 15 residues. V was pared by 6 bases and J by 2 bases, with 14 bases between. The CDR3 sequence: CASRHRVSGNQPQHF. The CDR3 bases are TGTGCCAGCAGGCATAGGGTGAGCGGCAATCAGCCCCAGCATTTT.

This clonotype was seen once. The chain combines TRBV20-1 with TRBJ2-3; 10 bases are shared with TRBD2. This CDR3 contains 16 residues. Germline CDR1 reads DFQATT; CDR2 reads SNEGSKA (reference sequence). Trimming cost V 8 bases and J 0 bases; bases outside gene matches: 11. The DNA of the CDR3 is TGCAGTCCAAAATTAGCGGGGGGCATTAGCACAGATACGCAGTATTTT. It yields the protein CSPKLAGGISTDTQYF.

The chain combines TRBV15 with TRBJ2-7, with unresolved D. This CDR3 has 15 residues. V was trimmed by 3 bases and J by 7 bases, leaving 19 bases between them. Germline V gene lookup returns CDR1 LNHNV and CDR2 YYDKDF (reference sequence). CDR3: CATSRDRSRVGEQYF. CDR3 coding DNA: TGTGCCACCAGCAGGGATCGGTCTCGGGTGGGGGAGCAGTACTTC.

The chain uses TRBV6-6 and TRBJ2-7; 8 nucleotides agree with TRBD1. Per the germline V gene, CDR1 is MNHNY and CDR2 is SVGAGI (reference sequence). The V gene end was trimmed by 10 bases and the J gene end by 3 bases; junction bases not matched to a gene: 8. The CDR3 length is 13 residues. This chain's CDR3 is CATRTGRNYEQYF. The CDR3 region has the DNA TGTGCCACCAGGACAGGGCGTAACTACGAGCAGTACTTC.

The rearrangement links TRBV29-1 to TRBJ2-1, with 8 bases matching TRBD1. This CDR3 is built from 13 residues. V was clipped by 5 bases and J by 8 bases; unmatched bases: 8. CDR1 SQVTM and CDR2 ANQGSEA come from the germline V gene. CDR3 residues: CSVLTGDIHEQFF. The CDR3 DNA follows: TGCAGCGTTCTGACAGGGGACATCCATGAGCAGTTCTTC.

This clonotype showed up just once. V is TRBV13 and J is TRBJ2-4, with TRBD1 matching 9 bases. The CDR3 totals 15 residues. With V trimmed by 1 base and J by 13 bases, 11 bases remained unmatched. CDR1 is PRHDT and CDR2 is FYEKMQ in the germline V gene (reference sequence). The CDR3 loop is CASSLDRTGVIKQYF. CDR3 nucleotide sequence: TGTGCCAGCAGCTTAGACAGGACAGGGGTAATAAAGCAGTACTTC.

This chain links TRBV29-1 with TRBJ2-3, with D perhaps matching TRBD2 (6 bases). The CDR3 has 15 amino acids. In germline, CDR1 is SQVTM, CDR2 ANQGSEA. The V and J ends lost 2 bases and 0 bases respectively, with 12 bases between them. CDR3 DNA: TGCAGCGTTGAACGTCTAGCGACTAGCACAGATACGCAGTATTTT. Translation gives CSVERLATSTDTQYF.

V gene TRBV9 combines with J gene TRBJ1-5; the D is unclear. The CDR3 runs to 13 residues. Trimming pared 3 bases from V and 11 bases from J, leaving 15 bases between. The germline gives CDR1 SGDLS, CDR2 YYNGEE. The CDR3 loop is CASSAGDPGSQHF. The DNA of the CDR3 is TGTGCCAGCAGCGCCGGCGATCCCGGATCCCAGCATTTT.